Sequencing of this T cell receptor beta chain was carried out in a study of PD-L1 blockade in urothelial cancer. Overall study: When patients started atezolizumab in the mid-2010s, it was given at 1,200 mg intravenously every 3 weeks. Treatment start was followed by blood analysis at 3 weeks (second dose) and again at 6 weeks.

CDR3 length equals 17 residues. Trimming removed 2 bases from V and 8 bases from J; junction bases left unmatched: 13. From germline, CDR1 is KGHSH and CDR2 LQKENI. Time point described: peripheral blood 6 weeks after treatment start. Using immunoSEQ multiplex PCR, the repertoire was profiled, and TCRdb retains in-frame clones only, with some absent. The data hold 20,000 to 25,000 clones, with roughly 85% observed a single time. The receptor was derived from a man aged 65-85 years with urothelial cancer. The input for sequencing was PBMCs, taken around atezolizumab (anti-PD-L1) treatment. The V gene is TRBV18, the J gene TRBJ2-3; 10 nucleotides line up with TRBD2. CDR3 region: CASSPIKSGRASSTQYF. CDR3 coding DNA: TGTGCCAGCTCACCAATCAAAAGCGGGAGGGCCAGTAGTACGCAGTATTTT.